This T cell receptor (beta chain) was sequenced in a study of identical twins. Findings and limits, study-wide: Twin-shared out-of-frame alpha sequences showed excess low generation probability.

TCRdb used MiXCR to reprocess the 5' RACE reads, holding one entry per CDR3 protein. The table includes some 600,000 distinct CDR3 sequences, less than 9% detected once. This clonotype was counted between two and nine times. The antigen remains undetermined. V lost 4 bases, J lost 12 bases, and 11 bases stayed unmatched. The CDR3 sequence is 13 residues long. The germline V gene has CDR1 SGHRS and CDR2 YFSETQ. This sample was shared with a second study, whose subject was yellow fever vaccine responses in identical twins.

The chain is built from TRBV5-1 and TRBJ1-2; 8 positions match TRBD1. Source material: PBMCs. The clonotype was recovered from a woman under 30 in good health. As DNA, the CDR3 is TGCGCCAGCAGCCCTGCCGGACAGGGAACCAACACCTTC. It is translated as CASSPAGQGTNTF. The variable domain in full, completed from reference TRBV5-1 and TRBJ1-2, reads KAGVTQTPRYLIKTRGQQVTLSCSPISGHRSVSWYQQTPGQGLQFLFEYFSETQRNKGNFPGRFSGRQFSNSRSEMNVSTLELGDSALYLCASSPAGQGTNTFGSGTRLTVV.